Below are 4 T cell receptor beta chains sequenced from a single sample in a study of technical replicates of blood from a few donors. Some clones are missing from TCRdb's copy, which holds only in-frame ones; the method was immunoSEQ multiplex PCR. This table holds 60,000 or so clones, about 87% found once. Sequencing was done on a sample of PBMCs. The source of these receptors is a human donor in good health. Some clones in this sample may be carry-over from other donors' samples.

The chain couples TRBV2 to TRBJ1-2; 7 bases fit TRBD1. This CDR3 spans 11 amino acids. The J segment lost 8 bases and the V segment lost 7 bases, leaving 4 bases of the junction unmatched. The germline CDR1 and CDR2 sequences are SNHLY and FYNNEI. In DNA form, the CDR3 reads TGTGCCAGCATAGGGGGCCGGGGCTACACCTTC. Translation gives CASIGGRGYTF.

This chain's CDR3 is CAISVGQGATNEKLFF. As DNA, the CDR3 is TGTGCCATCAGTGTGGGACAGGGGGCAACTAATGAAAAACTGTTTTTT. The chain employs TRBV10-3 and TRBJ1-4; 11 bases are shared with TRBD1. The CDR3 is 16 residues long. V lost 4 bases and J lost 0; bases outside the gene matches: 1. Germline V lookup: CDR1 ENHRY, CDR2 SYGVKD.

This clone was picked up a small number of times. CDR3 DNA sequence: TGTGCCAGCAGCCCGGGACAGGGTTTAGGCTACACCTTC. This sequence encodes CASSPGQGLGYTF. This rearrangement joins TRBV7-3 to TRBJ1-2; TRBD1 matches at 9 bases. Germline CDR1 reads SGHTA; CDR2 reads FQGTGA. Trimming cost V 5 bases and J 8 bases; bases outside gene matches: 6. The CDR3 totals 13 residues.

The sample holds one count of this clone. CDR3: CSVGDNSYEQYF. CDR3 DNA: TGCAGCGTAGGGGACAACTCCTACGAGCAGTACTTC. V is TRBV29-1 and J is TRBJ2-7; maybe TRBD1 (6 bases). Trimming removed 6 bases at V and 0 bases at J, with 9 bases between. Germline lookup yields CDR1 SQVTM and CDR2 ANQGSEA. The CDR3 is made up of 12 amino acids.